Each of the 27 T cell receptor beta chains below was sequenced from the same sample in a study of blood T cells in healthy people across ages (dated by TCRdb to about 2015). The library was made by 5' RACE. Instrument used: Illumina HiSeq 2500. A second roughly 6 to 11 cycle PCR used a sample-barcoded 5' primer and a J-beta primer mix. In-frame beta chains were kept once TCRdb had trimmed the public reads at Q25 with fastp and called clones with MiXCR. Every distinct CDR3 protein forms one entry, paired with its most common genes and DNA. Recorded for this sample are roughly 930,000 distinct CDR3 sequences; about 48% of them occurred a single time. The biggest ten clones account for 13% of the sample. The sequenced sample consisted of blood. All receptors come from a man aged 30-40 years in good health.

This clonotype was seen a handful of times. This rearrangement joins TRBV20-1 to TRBJ2-7; 9 nucleotides align to TRBD1. Germline CDR1 and CDR2: DFQATT and SNEGSKA (reference sequence). V gave up 1 base and J gave up 3 bases; unmatched junction bases: 4. The length of the CDR3 is 14 residues. CDR3 in amino acids: CSARVKDRGYEQYF. The CDR3 nucleotides are TGCAGTGCTAGAGTTAAGGACAGGGGCTACGAGCAGTACTTC.

This clonotype has a handful of counts. This chain connects TRBV5-4 to TRBJ2-5; the match to TRBD2 covers 11 bases. Unmatched junction bases numbered 5, after V lost 3 bases and J lost 4 bases. The CDR3 is 15 amino acids. Germline V gene sequence: CDR1 SGHNT, CDR2 YYREEE (reference sequence). This CDR3 is CASSSRLAGRETQYF. As DNA, the CDR3 is TGTGCCAGCAGCTCCAGACTAGCGGGACGAGAGACCCAGTACTTC. Using reference TRBV5-4 and TRBJ2-5 for the parts outside the CDR3, the full variable domain is ETGVTQSPTHLIKTRGQQVTLRCSSQSGHNTVSWYQQALGQGPQFIFQYYREEENGRGNFPPRFSGLQFPNYSSELNVNALELDDSALYLCASSSRLAGRETQYFGPGTRLLVL.

The rearrangement joins TRBV18 to TRBJ2-3, with TRBD1 matching 12 bases. Per the germline V gene, CDR1 is KGHSH and CDR2 is LQKENI. V dropped 0 bases and J dropped 7; count of bases not matched to a gene: 2. The CDR3 sequence is 15 residues long. Written as DNA, the CDR3 is TGTGCCAGCTCACCACCGGGACAGGGGGCTTATACGCAGTATTTT. It encodes CASSPPGQGAYTQYF. Complete variable domain (other parts from reference TRBV18 and TRBJ2-3): NAGVMQNPRHLVRRRGQEARLRCSPMKGHSHVYWYRQLPEEGLKFMVYLQKENIIDESGMPKERFSAEFPKEGPSILRIQQVVRGDSAAYFCASSPPGQGAYTQYFGPGTRLTVL.

The chain joins TRBV6-5 to TRBJ2-7, with D hard to call. The CDR3 runs to 14 residues. The V gene lost 4 bases and the J gene lost 2 bases, with 12 bases spanning the gap. Per the germline V gene, CDR1 is MNHEY and CDR2 is SVGAGI. In DNA, the CDR3 is TGTGCCAGCAGTTCGGCTACGGTAGCCTACGAGCAGTACTTC. Translated, it gives CASSSATVAYEQYF.

A few counts support this clonotype. This chain joins TRBV29-1 and TRBJ2-7, with TRBD2 matching 11 bases. This CDR3 region has 14 residues. Trimming removed 3 bases from V and 3 bases from J; junction bases left unmatched: 4. Germline lookup yields CDR1 SQVTM and CDR2 ANQGSEA. CDR3 sequence reads: CSVETSGEFYEQYF. The DNA of the CDR3 is TGCAGCGTTGAGACTAGCGGGGAGTTCTACGAGCAGTACTTC.

Regarding this clonotype: At one boundary the junction diverges from the germline segment, which might be a read error. The genes are TRBV4-1 and TRBJ1-2; D unresolved. CDR3 length: 18 residues. Germline V gene lookup returns CDR1 MGHRA and CDR2 YSYEKL. This CDR3 is CVSSQDLPVLRAIYGYTF. The CDR3 nucleotides read TGCGTCAGCAGCCAAGATCTGCCAGTCTTGAGGGCCATCTATGGCTACACCTTC.

The genes are TRBV7-2 and TRBJ2-1; D gene unclear. This CDR3 region has 15 residues. Trimming left V 1 base short and J 4 bases short, with 11 bases between. Germline V gene data show CDR1 as SGHTA and CDR2 as FQGNSA. The CDR3 is CASSLGQDQYNEQFF. The CDR3 coding sequence is TGTGCCAGCAGCTTAGGTCAGGACCAGTACAATGAGCAGTTCTTC.

This clonotype showed up just once. This chain uses TRBV6-6 with TRBJ2-7; TRBD2 aligns across 8 bases. The CDR3 spans 14 residues. Germline CDR1 is MNHNY and CDR2 is SVGAGI (reference sequence). V dropped 2 bases and J dropped 6; count of bases not matched to a gene: 6. The chain's CDR3 is CASSYRGLAREQYF. In DNA form, the CDR3 reads TGTGCCAGCAGTTACCGAGGACTAGCCCGCGAGCAGTACTTC.

Here the CDR3 DNA reads TGTGCCAGCAGTCCCGGGGCTTCAGAGCAGTACTTC. Translating it yields CASSPGASEQYF. The chain recombines TRBV27 with TRBJ2-4, with D possibly called TRBD1 or TRBD2 (5 bases each). CDR1 and CDR2 (germline): MNHEY, SMNVEV (reference sequence). Deletions cut 5 bases from V and 13 bases from J, with 15 bases between. The CDR3 is 12 residues long.

The chain joins TRBV4-2 to TRBJ1-2, with a weak D call TRBD1 (6 bases). The CDR3 extends over 15 amino acids. The V end lost 3 bases, the J end lost 6 bases, and 17 bases lay between the germline ends. Germline values: CDR1 LGHNA, CDR2 YNFKEQ. CDR3 amino acids: CASSHEGQGRNGYTF. DNA of the CDR3: TGTGCCAGCAGCCATGAAGGGCAGGGGAGGAATGGCTACACCTTC.

The gene calls are TRBV11-2 and TRBJ2-1; maybe TRBD2 (5 bases). This CDR3 spans 15 amino acids. CDR1 is SGHAT and CDR2 is FQNNGV in the germline V gene. Trimming cost V 5 bases and J 8 bases, with 19 bases left between them. The CDR3 coding sequence is TGTGCCAGCAGCGCACTCGGGATCTCCCCCGATGAGCAGTTCTTC. As protein: CASSALGISPDEQFF.

The rearrangement links TRBV3-1 to TRBJ2-1; D call uncertain. This CDR3 is 14 amino acids long. The germline V and J ends were trimmed by 2 bases and 0 bases, with 5 bases remaining between them. Germline V gene sequence: CDR1 LGHDT, CDR2 YNNKEL (reference sequence). Written as DNA, the CDR3 is TGTGCCAGCAGCCAATTCAGCTCCTACAATGAGCAGTTCTTC. Translation gives CASSQFSSYNEQFF.

The chain links TRBV5-1 to TRBJ2-1; TRBD2 matches 14 bases. Germline V gives CDR1 SGHRS, CDR2 YFSETQ. V trimming: 4 bases; J trimming: 9 bases; junction bases outside the gene matches: 24. The CDR3 length is 21 residues. The CDR3 coding sequence is TGCGCCAGCAGCCTGATGAGACTAGCGGGGGGGCTCTCCCAGATTGGGCCTGAGCAGTTCTTC. Protein product: CASSLMRLAGGLSQIGPEQFF.

The chain combines TRBV4-1 with TRBJ2-1; 15 nucleotides line up with TRBD2. CDR3 length: 17 amino acids. Germline assignment: CDR1 MGHRA and CDR2 YSYEKL. Unmatched junction bases numbered 7, after V lost 2 bases and J lost 8 bases. The CDR3 DNA is TGCGCCAGCAGCCAATCCGGACTAGCGGGGGGGCAGGATGAGCAGTTCTTC. Its translation: CASSQSGLAGGQDEQFF.

The chain joins TRBV5-1 to TRBJ2-7; D is unclear. This CDR3 has 16 amino acids. The ends were cut back, 5 bases at V and 0 bases at J, with 18 bases in the middle. The V gene's germline CDR1 is SGHRS and CDR2 YFSETQ. The DNA for the CDR3 is TGCGCCAGCAGACCAGGTGCAACTCCTTCCTCCTACGAGCAGTACTTC. Amino acids: CASRPGATPSSYEQYF. Supplemented by reference TRBV5-1 and TRBJ2-7, the full variable domain reads KAGVTQTPRYLIKTRGQQVTLSCSPISGHRSVSWYQQTPGQGLQFLFEYFSETQRNKGNFPGRFSGRQFSNSRSEMNVSTLELGDSALYLCASRPGATPSSYEQYFGPGTRLTVT.

This clonotype came up a few times. The chain has TRBV9 and TRBJ2-3; 14 positions match TRBD2. V shed 3 bases and J 3 bases; nucleotides not matched to a gene: 3. Looked up from germline, CDR1 is SGDLS and CDR2 is YYNGEE. The CDR3 loop spans 16 amino acids. CDR3 bases: TGTGCCAGCAGCGCGACTAGCGGGGGGGCGACAGATACGCAGTATTTT. Translated, it gives CASSATSGGATDTQYF.

This clonotype has a handful of counts. The chain uses TRBV7-9 and TRBJ1-2, with D tentatively TRBD1 (5 bases). V lost 1 base, J lost 7 bases, and 13 bases lay in between. The CDR3 has 14 amino acids. Germline V CDR1 and CDR2: SEHNR, FQNEAQ (reference sequence). As DNA, the CDR3 is TGTGCCAGCAGCTTAGATCTGGGGGTCGCTGGCTACACCTTC. Its protein product is CASSLDLGVAGYTF. Variable domain in full (rest from reference TRBV7-9 and TRBJ1-2): DTGVSQNPRHKITKRGQNVTFRCDPISEHNRLYWYRQTLGQGPEFLTYFQNEAQLEKSRLLSDRFSAERPKGSFSTLEIQRTEQGDSAMYLCASSLDLGVAGYTFGSGTRLTVV.

This clonotype turned up a few times. This chain uses TRBV7-2 with TRBJ2-7; 10 bases align to TRBD2. This CDR3 is 14 amino acids long. After removal of 5 bases from V and 6 bases from J, the junction contained 7 bases not matched to a gene. Germline loops: CDR1 SGHTA, CDR2 FQGNSA. The CDR3: CASSLRTSGAEQYF. CDR3 in DNA: TGTGCCAGCAGCCTACGGACTAGCGGCGCCGAGCAGTACTTC.

The rearrangement links TRBV10-3 to TRBJ2-5, with 8 nucleotides matching TRBD1. The V and J ends lost 0 bases and 1 base, in that order; junction bases with no gene match: 7. Germline values: CDR1 ENHRY, CDR2 SYGVKD. The length of the CDR3 is 17 residues. This chain's CDR3 is CAISESTPGQGQETQYF. The CDR3 DNA reads TGTGCCATCAGTGAGTCCACCCCCGGACAGGGCCAAGAGACCCAGTACTTC.

V usage is TRBV18 and J usage is TRBJ1-1; TRBD1 might be the D (6 bases). Germline CDR1 reads KGHSH; CDR2 reads LQKENI. This CDR3 has 13 amino acids. The V end was cut by 4 bases, the J end by 3 bases, with 9 bases between. This CDR3 reads CASSQGEHTEAFF. The CDR3 bases are TGTGCCAGCTCACAGGGGGAGCACACTGAAGCTTTCTTT.

The chain has TRBV20-1 and TRBJ2-1; D might be TRBD2 (7 bases). Looked up from germline, CDR1 is DFQATT and CDR2 is SNEGSKA (reference sequence). The CDR3 totals 15 residues. The V and J ends lost 0 bases and 6 bases respectively, with 15 bases between them. The CDR3 DNA is TGCAGTGCTAGAGATGCTGGGGGGGCCCTCAATGAGCAGTTCTTC. Residues: CSARDAGGALNEQFF.

The chain combines TRBV16 with TRBJ2-4; 7 bases fit TRBD2. Judging by the DNA end, TRBJ2-7 fits better; the J call may be wrong. Germline V gives CDR1 KGHSY, CDR2 FQNENV. This CDR3 has 15 residues. CDR3 in DNA: TGTGCCAGCAGCCAATCGGGGAGGGTCCCCTACGAGCAGTACTTC. The encoded protein is CASSQSGRVPYEQYF.

This chain connects TRBV12-3 or TRBV12-4 to TRBJ2-4; 9 nucleotides line up with TRBD1. The J call could be wrong; TRBJ2-7 is a better fit for the DNA end. This CDR3 comprises 17 residues. CDR3 in DNA: TGTGCCAGCAGCCCCACGATAACTGGGGACAGGGAGCACGAGCAGTACTTC. This sequence encodes CASSPTITGDREHEQYF.

The chain combines TRBV4-1 with TRBJ2-7; D is unclear. V was trimmed by 1 base and J by 2 bases, leaving 9 bases between them. This CDR3 contains 14 residues. In germline, CDR1 is MGHRA, CDR2 YSYEKL. CDR3: CASSQGAATYEQYF. CDR3 coding DNA: TGCGCCAGCAGCCAAGGGGCAGCGACCTACGAGCAGTACTTC.

This clonotype has just a few counts. The chain recombines TRBV7-9 with TRBJ2-1, with D possibly matching TRBD1 (6 bases). The CDR3 consists of 14 residues. The V end was cut by 7 bases, the J end by 5 bases, with 15 bases between. Germline loops: CDR1 SEHNR, CDR2 FQNEAQ (reference sequence). CDR3 coding DNA: TGTGCCAGCACACAGCGACAGGAAAACAATGAGCAGTTCTTC. It translates to CASTQRQENNEQFF.

This chain connects TRBV7-3 to TRBJ2-2, with 9 bases that match TRBD1. Germline loops: CDR1 SGHTA, CDR2 FQGTGA. The CDR3 consists of 16 residues. V shed 5 bases and J 5 bases; nucleotides not matched to a gene: 9. DNA of the CDR3: TGTGCCAGCAGCGTAGAGGGACAGGGCAATACCGGGGAGCTGTTTTTT. It codes for CASSVEGQGNTGELFF.

This clonotype has a handful of counts. The chain couples TRBV11-1 to TRBJ2-7; no definite D call. The germline V gene encodes CDR1 SGHAT and CDR2 FQDESV (reference sequence). The CDR3 covers 15 residues. Trimming took 0 bases from V and 1 from J, leaving 10 bases between them. CDR3 nucleotides: TGTGCCAGCAGCTTAGCCGGCTTACCTTCCTACGAGCAGTACTTC. Its translation: CASSLAGLPSYEQYF.